A single sample gave rise to the 25 T cell receptor beta chains below, sequenced in a study of shared clonotypes between healthy human individuals. This table comes from immunoSEQ multiplex PCR, and its TCRdb copy is limited to in-frame clones, with some not included. The data show some 700,000 clones, roughly 91% seen once. Material for sequencing was memory CD8+ T cells from PBMCs. The subset denotes: CD45RO+ cells pooled with CCR7-negative TemRA cells. The receptor set was obtained from a man between 18 and 35 years old in good health. Some clones in this sample may be carry-over from other donors' samples.

V is TRBV30 and J is TRBJ2-5, with 9 bases matching TRBD1. After removal of 3 bases from V and 4 bases from J, the junction contained 12 bases not matched to a gene. The germline V gene encodes CDR1 GTSNPN and CDR2 SVGIG (reference sequence). CDR3 length: 16 amino acids. Here the CDR3 reads CAWSKPGQGWRETQYF. CDR3 DNA: TGTGCCTGGAGCAAACCGGGACAGGGATGGCGAGAGACCCAGTACTTC.

This clone came up once. The chain carries TRBV30 and TRBJ1-1, with a possible D match to TRBD1 (6 bases). Trimming took 4 bases from V and 3 from J, leaving 18 bases between them. This CDR3 comprises 15 residues. Germline V gene data show CDR1 as GTSNPN and CDR2 as SVGIG (reference sequence). The CDR3 coding sequence is TGTGCCTGGATCCCCCCCGCGGGGGGCGACACTGAAGCTTTCTTT. Its translation: CAWIPPAGGDTEAFF.

There are many counts of this clone. The rearrangement joins TRBV20-1 to TRBJ1-1; D unclear. Germline V lookup: CDR1 DFQATT, CDR2 SNEGSKA (reference sequence). Trimming left V 0 bases short and J 7 bases short, with 3 bases between. The CDR3 is 10 residues long. The CDR3 DNA reads as TGCAGTGCTAGAGATTTTGAAGCTTTCTTT. It is translated as CSARDFEAFF.

The CDR3: CASSSGSSSYEQYF. In nucleotides, the CDR3 is TGTGCCAGCAGTTCTGGCTCTAGCTCCTACGAGCAGTACTTC. The chain employs TRBV27 and TRBJ2-5; D remains ambiguous. The DNA end lines up better with TRBJ2-7; the J call may be wrong. The CDR3 consists of 14 residues. The V gene's germline CDR1 is MNHEY and CDR2 SMNVEV (reference sequence).

The rearrangement uses TRBV5-1 and TRBJ2-7; tentatively, D is TRBD1 or TRBD2 (6 bases each). V gave up 4 bases and J gave up 5 bases, with 19 bases separating them. This CDR3 spans 15 amino acids. Germline CDR1 is SGHRS and CDR2 is YFSETQ. The CDR3 sequence: CASSLEGGGADEQYF. CDR3 DNA: TGCGCCAGCAGCCTCGAGGGGGGTGGGGCGGACGAGCAGTACTTC.

The chain uses TRBV4-3 and TRBJ2-1; maybe TRBD1 (6 bases). The V end was cut by 0 bases, the J end by 1 base, with 13 bases between. From germline, CDR1 is LGHNA and CDR2 YSLEER. The CDR3 contains 17 residues. The CDR3 DNA reads TGCGCCAGCAGCCAAGATGGGGGCTTTGTGTCCTACAATGAGCAGTTCTTC. This codes for CASSQDGGFVSYNEQFF.

The chain links TRBV25-1 to TRBJ1-1; TRBD1 aligns across 8 bases. Germline lookup yields CDR1 MGHDK and CDR2 SYGVNS. CDR3 length equals 13 residues. V was clipped by 4 bases and J by 6 bases; unmatched bases: 4. CDR3: CASSGGQAAEAFF. The CDR3 DNA sequence: TGTGCCAGCAGTGGGGGACAGGCCGCTGAAGCTTTCTTT.

This clone came up once. V usage is TRBV9 and J usage is TRBJ2-6; tentative D call: TRBD2 (5 bases). With 3 bases removed from V and 6 bases from J, the gap between germline ends came to 16 bases. CDR1 and CDR2 (germline): SGDLS, YYNGEE. This CDR3 is built from 16 residues. CDR3: CASSAQGMRAANVLTF. Written as DNA, the CDR3 is TGTGCCAGCAGCGCACAAGGTATGAGGGCGGCCAACGTCCTGACTTTC.

This clone was counted once. The V and J genes are TRBV9 and TRBJ2-4; unclear D gene. Trimming removed 2 bases at V and 4 bases at J, with 16 bases between. The CDR3 extends over 16 amino acids. Germline V gives CDR1 SGDLS, CDR2 YYNGEE. The CDR3 spells CASSVPAAGPKNIQYF. For the CDR3, the DNA is TGTGCCAGCAGCGTCCCAGCCGCCGGGCCGAAAAACATTCAGTACTTC. Complete variable domain (other parts from reference TRBV9 and TRBJ2-4): DSGVTQTPKHLITATGQRVTLRCSPRSGDLSVYWYQQSLDQGLQFLIQYYNGEERAKGNILERFSAQQFPDLHSELNLSSLELGDSALYFCASSVPAAGPKNIQYFGAGTRLSVL.

The V and J genes are TRBV28 and TRBJ2-7; D might be TRBD1 (5 bases). The CDR3 covers 16 residues. Germline values: CDR1 MDHEN, CDR2 SYDVKM. Trimming pared 3 bases from V and 5 bases from J, leaving 20 bases between. The CDR3 sequence: CASSFAVGRGWDEQYF. The CDR3 bases are TGTGCCAGCAGTTTCGCTGTTGGAAGGGGCTGGGACGAGCAGTACTTC.

The chain combines TRBV4-3 with TRBJ2-3, with D possibly being TRBD2 (5 bases). In germline, CDR1 is LGHNA, CDR2 YSLEER. This CDR3 is built from 16 residues. Trimming took off 0 bases at V and 5 bases at J, with 15 bases between the two ends. CDR3 region: CASSQDSFFRGDTQYF. The DNA of the CDR3 is TGCGCCAGCAGCCAAGACTCCTTTTTTCGGGGAGATACGCAGTATTTT.

This clone was seen only once. As DNA, the CDR3 is TGTGCCAGCAGTCCATGGACAGGGGAGCCCGGGGAGCTGTTTTTT. Protein: CASSPWTGEPGELFF. This chain links TRBV7-9 with TRBJ2-2, with 9 bases matching TRBD1. J lost 6 bases, V lost 6 bases, and 8 bases had no gene match. Germline CDR1 reads SEHNR; CDR2 reads FQNEAQ (reference sequence). This CDR3 has 15 residues.

This clone was seen a handful of times. This chain links TRBV2 with TRBJ1-2; 7 positions agree with TRBD1. The trim removed 6 bases at V and 4 bases at J, leaving 5 bases unmatched. Germline V gene sequence: CDR1 SNHLY, CDR2 FYNNEI. The length of the CDR3 is 13 residues. This chain's CDR3 is CASSETGPYGYTF. The DNA of the CDR3 is TGTGCCAGCAGCGAGACAGGGCCCTATGGCTACACCTTC.

The chain uses TRBV7-6 and TRBJ2-1; a possible D gene is TRBD2 (5 bases). CDR1 and CDR2 from the germline V gene are SGHVS and FNYEAQ. The CDR3 length is 15 residues. V was shortened by 3 bases and J by 2 bases, with 11 bases between the two germline ends. CDR3 nucleotides: TGTGCCAGCAGCTTTTCGGGAACCGCCTACAATGAGCAGTTCTTC. As protein: CASSFSGTAYNEQFF. The full variable domain, in which reference TRBV7-6 and TRBJ2-1 provide the parts outside the CDR3, is GAGVSQSPRYKVTKRGQDVALRCDPISGHVSLYWYRQALGQGPEFLTYFNYEAQQDKSGLPNDRFSAERPEGSISTLTIQRTEQRDSAMYRCASSFSGTAYNEQFFGPGTRLTVL.

This sequence joins TRBV10-3 and TRBJ1-3, with unresolved D. The CDR3 loop spans 17 amino acids. The germline gives CDR1 ENHRY, CDR2 SYGVKD. V gave up 2 bases and J gave up 4 bases, with 18 bases separating them. DNA of the CDR3: TGTGCCATCAGTGAGAAAACTGCCGTAGTTCTAGGAAACACCATATATTTT. Protein sequence: CAISEKTAVVLGNTIYF.

This clone showed up just once. The genes are TRBV10-3 and TRBJ1-4; possible D gene TRBD1, 5 bases. The V end was cut by 4 bases, the J end by 0 bases, with 6 bases between. In germline, CDR1 is ENHRY, CDR2 SYGVKD. The CDR3 has 14 residues. The CDR3 DNA follows: TGTGCCATCAGTGGGGGGGCAACTAATGAAAAACTGTTTTTT. Amino acids: CAISGGATNEKLFF.

The chain links TRBV4-1 to TRBJ2-7; 9 bases line up with TRBD1. The CDR3 extends over 17 amino acids. Trimming cost V 2 bases and J 0 bases; bases outside gene matches: 8. The germline CDR1 and CDR2 sequences are MGHRA and YSYEKL. This CDR3 is CASSQHLGTGSSYEQYF. CDR3 in DNA: TGCGCCAGCAGCCAACACCTGGGGACAGGGAGCTCCTACGAGCAGTACTTC.

V and J are TRBV6-6 and TRBJ2-7; possibly TRBD1 for D (5 bases). V lost 5 bases to trimming and J lost 1 base, with 6 bases between them. This CDR3 contains 12 residues. Per the germline V gene, CDR1 is MNHNY and CDR2 is SVGAGI (reference sequence). CDR3 sequence (DNA): TGTGCCAGCAGTACAGGTTCCTACGAGCAGTACTTC. This codes for CASSTGSYEQYF.

The chain uses TRBV28 and TRBJ2-3, with D possibly being TRBD1 (6 bases). The CDR3 loop spans 16 amino acids. Trimming removed 4 bases at V and 6 bases at J, with 20 bases between. Germline lookup yields CDR1 MDHEN and CDR2 SYDVKM. CDR3 nucleotide sequence: TGTGCCAGCAGTTCCCTAAGAACAGGGTTGTGGGATACGCAGTATTTT. This codes for CASSSLRTGLWDTQYF. Together with reference TRBV28 and TRBJ2-3, the CDR3 gives the full variable domain: DVKVTQSSRYLVKRTGEKVFLECVQDMDHENMFWYRQDPGLGLRLIYFSYDVKMKEKGDIPEGYSVSREKKERFSLILESASTNQTSMYLCASSSLRTGLWDTQYFGPGTRLTVL.

This chain joins TRBV19 and TRBJ2-2; 14 bases line up with TRBD2. V was pared by 3 bases and J by 7 bases, with 7 bases of the junction left unmatched. The germline CDR1 and CDR2 sequences are LNHDA and SQIVND (reference sequence). This CDR3 has 17 amino acids. CDR3: CASSIPGLAGERGELFF. The DNA for the CDR3 is TGTGCCAGTAGTATCCCGGGACTAGCGGGAGAACGCGGGGAGCTGTTTTTT.

The rearrangement joins TRBV6-1 to TRBJ2-1; 8 bases map to TRBD2. Germline V lookup: CDR1 MNHNS, CDR2 SASEGT. Unmatched junction bases numbered 7, after V lost 3 bases and J lost 0 bases. The CDR3 has 17 residues. The CDR3 here is CASSDPLAGISYNEQFF. The CDR3 DNA follows: TGTGCCAGCAGTGACCCTTTAGCGGGGATCTCCTACAATGAGCAGTTCTTC.

The chain couples TRBV27 to TRBJ2-1, with TRBD1 identical over 8 bases. Germline CDR1 MNHEY, CDR2 SMNVEV (reference sequence). The CDR3 spans 19 residues. V trimming: 5 bases; J trimming: 8 bases; junction bases outside the gene matches: 23. The CDR3: CASSTRTGPPVGGVDEQFF. CDR3 in DNA: TGTGCCAGCAGTACACGGACAGGGCCCCCTGTTGGCGGGGTGGATGAGCAGTTCTTC.

The chain joins TRBV10-3 to TRBJ2-7; D is unclear. The CDR3 is 15 amino acids. The ends were cut back, 3 bases at V and 1 base at J, with 13 bases in the middle. Germline lookup yields CDR1 ENHRY and CDR2 SYGVKD. The CDR3 bases are TGTGCCATCAGTGAAAAGCAAGGGATTTCCTACGAGCAGTACTTC. Protein product: CAISEKQGISYEQYF.

The chain joins TRBV9 to TRBJ1-2; D not certain. Germline V gene sequence: CDR1 SGDLS, CDR2 YYNGEE. V shed 3 bases and J shed 8 bases, with 8 bases lying between them. The CDR3 spans 11 residues. Here the CDR3 reads CASSGSVGYTF. The CDR3 DNA reads TGTGCCAGCAGCGGAAGTGTGGGCTACACCTTC.

This chain's CDR3 is CASKLRGTGNTIYF. In DNA form, the CDR3 reads TGTGCCAGCAAATTGCGGGGGACTGGAAACACCATATATTTT. The J gene is TRBJ1-3, the V gene TRBV28; a possible D gene is TRBD1 (5 bases). The length of the CDR3 is 14 residues. V lost 7 bases and J lost 2, with 12 bases in between. Germline V gene sequence: CDR1 MDHEN, CDR2 SYDVKM.